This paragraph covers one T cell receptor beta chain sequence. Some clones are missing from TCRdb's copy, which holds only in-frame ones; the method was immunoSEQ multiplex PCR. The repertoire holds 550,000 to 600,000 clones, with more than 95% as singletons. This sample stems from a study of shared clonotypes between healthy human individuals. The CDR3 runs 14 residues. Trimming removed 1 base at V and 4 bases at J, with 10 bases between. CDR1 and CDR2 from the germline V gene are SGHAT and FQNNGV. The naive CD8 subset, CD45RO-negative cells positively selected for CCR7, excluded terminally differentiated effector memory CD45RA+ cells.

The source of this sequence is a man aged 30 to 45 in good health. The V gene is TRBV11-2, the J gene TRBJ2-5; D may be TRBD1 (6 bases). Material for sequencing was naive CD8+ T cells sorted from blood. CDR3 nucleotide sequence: TGTGCCAGCAGCTTAGTTGGCAGGGGAGAGACCCAGTACTTC. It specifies CASSLVGRGETQYF.